This TCR beta chain is drawn from a study of shared clonotypes between healthy human individuals. Study-level background: A few men and a couple of women, aged 18 to 49, were donors.

CDR1 and CDR2 from the germline V gene are SSHAT and FNYEAQ (reference sequence). CDR3 length: 15 residues. The authors sequenced unsorted PBMC DNA on ten immunoSEQ deep assay plates. Sequenced by immunoSEQ multiplex PCR; TCRdb stores in-frame clones only, minus some. The table has about 490,000 clones, roughly 85% seen once. Among the donors, all were Caucasian adults who lived in Nashville, Tennessee. Regarding this clone: The junction does not match germline at one end; this may be a read error.

Source material: PBMCs. This TCR was recovered from a woman aged 40 to 50 in good health. Some clones in this sample may be carry-over from other donors' samples. J is TRBJ2-2 and V is TRBV7-7, with 7 bases lining up with TRBD1. The CDR3 region is CASSPRTGNTGELFF. DNA for the CDR3: TGTGCTAGCAGCCCCAGGACAGGGAACACCGGGGAGCTGTTTTTT.